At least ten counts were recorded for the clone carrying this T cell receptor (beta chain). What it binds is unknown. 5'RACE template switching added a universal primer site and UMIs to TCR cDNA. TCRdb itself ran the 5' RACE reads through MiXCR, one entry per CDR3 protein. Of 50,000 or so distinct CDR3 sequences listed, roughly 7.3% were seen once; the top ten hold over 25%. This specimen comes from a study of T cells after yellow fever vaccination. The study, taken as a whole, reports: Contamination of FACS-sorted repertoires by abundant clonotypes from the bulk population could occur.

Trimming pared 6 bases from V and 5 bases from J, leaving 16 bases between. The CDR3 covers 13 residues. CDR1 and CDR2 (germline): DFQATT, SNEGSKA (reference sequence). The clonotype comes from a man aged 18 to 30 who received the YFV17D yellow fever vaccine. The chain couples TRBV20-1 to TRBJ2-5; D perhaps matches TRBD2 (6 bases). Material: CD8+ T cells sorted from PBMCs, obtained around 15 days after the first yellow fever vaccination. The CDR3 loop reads CSALGGAGETQYF. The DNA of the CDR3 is TGCAGTGCGTTGGGCGGGGCTGGGGAGACCCAGTACTTC.